These 25 T cell receptor beta chains originate from one sample sequenced in a study of tumor and adjacent non-tumor tissue in lung cancer. A modified ARM-PCR protocol with three rounds of nested PCR amplified TCRbeta. MiXCR, applied by TCRdb to the multiplex PCR reads, yields one record per CDR3 protein. This sample has fewer than 120,000 distinct CDR3 sequences; under 90% occur once, and the top ten carry about 22%. No cell sorting was done before RNA was extracted from the tissue. Material: lung tumor tissue. Receptors were obtained from a man between 65 and 85 years old with non-small cell lung cancer.

Points on this clonotype: The conserved phenylalanine or tryptophan is not found at the CDR3 terminus, so this likely reflects a read error. This rearrangement joins TRBV4-2 to TRBJ2-5, with D possibly TRBD1 on 8 matching bases. Germline assignment: CDR1 LGHNA and CDR2 YNFKEQ. Trimming took off 9 bases at V and 3 bases at J, with 23 bases between the two ends. CDR3 length: 16 amino acids. CDR3 loop: CARSITGGGLEETQYL. The CDR3, as DNA: TGTGCCAGAAGCATAACAGGGGGGGGATTGGAAGAGACCCAGTACTTG.

On this clonotype itself: A much larger clone lies one base from this, so it may be a read error. This chain joins TRBV20-1 and TRBJ1-5; no reliable D call. This CDR3 spans 14 amino acids. Per germline, CDR1 DFQATT and CDR2 SNEGSKA (reference sequence). V shed 3 bases and J shed 6 bases, with 15 bases lying between them. In nucleotides, the CDR3 is TGCAGTGCTAGTAAGGCTCAAGGCAGTCAGCCCCAGCATTTT. Translating it yields CSASKAQGSQPQHF.

Turning to this clonotype: A clone one base away is much larger, so this may be a read error. The J gene is TRBJ2-5, the V gene TRBV5-1, with 8 bases matching TRBD1. J was trimmed by 4 bases and V by 4 bases; bases with no gene match: 9. There are 15 residues in the CDR3. The germline V gene has CDR1 SGHRS and CDR2 YFSETQ. This chain's CDR3 is CASSPDRVGLETQYF. The CDR3 DNA reads TGCGCCAGCAGCCCGGACAGGGTGGGCCTAGAGACCCAGTACTTC. The full variable domain, with the rest looked up from reference TRBV5-1 and TRBJ2-5, is KAGVTQTPRYLIKTRGQQVTLSCSPISGHRSVSWYQQTPGQGLQFLFEYFSETQRNKGNFPGRFSGRQFSNSRSEMNVSTLELGDSALYLCASSPDRVGLETQYFGPGTRLLVL.

Details on this clonotype: Likely a read error: the CDR3 ends without its conserved phenylalanine or tryptophan. The chain joins TRBV5-6 to TRBJ2-1, with D hard to call. V dropped 5 bases and J dropped 3 bases, with 9 bases sitting between them. The CDR3 is made up of 13 amino acids. CDR1 and CDR2 (germline): SGHDT, YYEEEE. The CDR3 region is CASSFGRYNEQFS. CDR3 in DNA: TGTGCCAGCAGTTTTGGGCGCTACAATGAGCAGTTCTCC.

This chain links TRBV10-2 with TRBJ2-1, with D possibly called TRBD1 or TRBD2 (5 bases each). Trimming removed 6 bases at V and 16 bases at J, with 28 bases between. CDR3 length equals 15 residues. CDR1 is WSHSY and CDR2 is SAAADI in the germline V gene. As DNA, the CDR3 is TGCGCCAGCAGGTCCCCGGGACCCTCGTCTCATGCGCAATTCTTC. It codes for CASRSPGPSSHAQFF.

Comments on this clonotype: A much larger clone lies a single base off, so this may be a read error. The CDR3 coding sequence is TGTGCCAGCAGCTTAGATAGGGAGACCCACGAGCAGTACTTC. Its protein is CASSLDRETHEQYF. This chain uses TRBV11-2 with TRBJ2-7, with D tentatively TRBD2 (5 bases). CDR1 SGHAT and CDR2 FQNNGV come from the germline V gene. The CDR3 length is 14 residues. The V and J ends lost 0 bases and 5 bases respectively, with 11 bases between them.

Comment on this clonotype: Because the CDR3 is missing its conserved closing phenylalanine or tryptophan, this is likely a read error. The chain employs TRBV12-3 or TRBV12-4 and TRBJ2-7, with D perhaps matching TRBD1 (5 bases). The CDR3 is 14 residues long. V was shortened by 1 base and J by 1 base, with 8 bases between the two germline ends. The CDR3 region has the DNA TGTGCCAGCAGTTTAGACAGGAGATCCTACGAGCAGTACCTC. Its translation is CASSLDRRSYEQYL.

This clonotype was observed once. The conserved phenylalanine or tryptophan normally closing the CDR3 is absent here, so this likely arose from a read error. The chain couples TRBV6-6 to TRBJ1-5; D call uncertain. Looked up from germline, CDR1 is MNHNY and CDR2 is SVGAGI (reference sequence). The length of the CDR3 is 16 residues. The CDR3 sequence is CASSPEPSRFIQSQHL. In DNA form, the CDR3 reads TGTGCCAGCAGTCCAGAGCCTTCAAGGTTTATTCAGTCCCAGCATTTA.

Comment on this clonotype: Compared with germline, one end of the junction differs, possibly owing to a read error. The chain carries TRBV20-1 and TRBJ2-7; D might be TRBD2 (5 bases). CDR1 and CDR2 from the germline V gene are DFQATT and SNEGSKA (reference sequence). The CDR3 spans 11 residues. CDR3 residues: CSARDSYDQYF. Written as DNA, the CDR3 is TGCAGTGCCCGGGATTCCTACGATCAGTACTTC.

This clonotype was seen a single time. The junction differs from germline at one of its ends, possibly a read error. V usage is TRBV5-1 and J usage is TRBJ2-3, with D uncertain. The germline V gene has CDR1 SGHRS and CDR2 YFSETQ. CDR3 size: 12 residues. The CDR3 DNA sequence: TGCGCCAACAGCCCCCGTACAGATACGCAGTATTTT. Translation gives CANSPRTDTQYF.

For this clonotype: Germline and junction disagree at one end, which may indicate a read error. The rearrangement joins TRBV6-2 or TRBV6-3 to TRBJ2-7; 8 bases fit TRBD2. The CDR3 is made up of 15 amino acids. Per germline, CDR1 MNHEY and CDR2 SVGEGT. The CDR3 bases are TGTGCCAGCAGTTTTAGAGCGGGAGTCCCCTGGGAGCAGTATTTC. Amino acids: CASSFRAGVPWEQYF.

This clonotype has only one observation. Relative to the germline gene, one junction end is altered; a read error may explain this. The chain combines TRBV29-1 with TRBJ2-7; D may be TRBD2 (6 bases). CDR3 length: 14 residues. From germline, CDR1 is SQVTM and CDR2 ANQGSEA. This chain's CDR3 is CRVAGIGSPYEQYF. The CDR3 region has the DNA TGCAGGGTTGCGGGGATAGGGTCGCCCTACGAGCAGTACTTC.

Notes on this clonotype: The junction shows a germline mismatch at one end, possibly a read error. The chain is built from TRBV12-3 or TRBV12-4 and TRBJ2-5; 10 bases agree with TRBD2. The length of the CDR3 is 20 residues. The CDR3 sequence is CADRKGDHPTSGLPQENQYF. In DNA form, the CDR3 reads TGTGCCGACAGAAAAGGCGACCACCCGACTAGCGGGCTTCCCCAGGAGAACCAGTACTTC.

Details on this clonotype: This likely comes from a read error, as the CDR3 has no conserved phenylalanine or tryptophan at its end. This chain connects TRBV11-2 to TRBJ2-5; perhaps TRBD2 as D (5 bases). Germline lookup yields CDR1 SGHAT and CDR2 FQNNGV. The V end was cut by 4 bases, the J end by 7 bases, with 25 bases between. The CDR3 has 17 amino acids. The CDR3 region is CASSSIRSGFTEGTQYS. The CDR3 nucleotides are TGTGCCAGCAGCTCGATCAGGTCCGGGTTCACTGAGGGGACCCAGTACTCC.

Comment on this clonotype: This likely comes from a read error, as the CDR3 has no conserved phenylalanine or tryptophan at its end. CDR3 sequence: CSARGTSWRMENEQFL. CDR3 DNA: TGCAGTGCTAGGGGGACTAGCTGGAGAATGGAAAATGAGCAGTTCCTC. This rearrangement joins TRBV20-1 to TRBJ2-1, with 9 bases that match TRBD2. CDR3 length equals 16 residues. J was trimmed by 7 bases and V by 3 bases; bases with no gene match: 13. The germline V gene has CDR1 DFQATT and CDR2 SNEGSKA (reference sequence).

This clonotype was observed once. The junction does not match germline at one end; this may be a read error. CDR3 residues: CNASGAQGGSSQPQHF. CDR3 DNA sequence: TGCAATGCTAGTGGGGCCCAGGGTGGAAGCAGTCAGCCCCAGCATTTT. V usage is TRBV20-1 and J usage is TRBJ1-5; maybe TRBD1 (5 bases). The germline gives CDR1 DFQATT, CDR2 SNEGSKA (reference sequence). This CDR3 has 16 amino acids.

About this clonotype itself: The CDR3 carries no conserved terminal phenylalanine or tryptophan, so it likely arises from a read error. This chain connects TRBV11-3 to TRBJ2-1; 14 bases line up with TRBD2. Germline values: CDR1 SGHNT, CDR2 YENEEA. The CDR3 is 17 amino acids. The CDR3: CASNLLGTSGGYNEQFL. CDR3 nucleotides: TGTGCCAGCAACCTCCTAGGGACTAGCGGGGGCTACAATGAACAGTTCCTC.

The J gene is TRBJ2-3, the V gene TRBV20-1, with D hard to call. CDR1 and CDR2 from the germline V gene are DFQATT and SNEGSKA (reference sequence). V was shortened by 6 bases and J by 6 bases, with 13 bases between the two germline ends. The CDR3 is 12 residues long. CDR3 region: CSARLTGDTQYF. The CDR3 coding sequence is TGCAGTGCCCGATTGACTGGCGATACGCAGTATTTT.

In regard to this clonotype: A much larger clone lies one base from this, so it may be a read error. The rearrangement uses TRBV24-1 and TRBJ2-3, with D unresolved. CDR1 is KGHDR, CDR2 SFDVKD, per germline. V dropped 5 bases and J dropped 0 bases, with 14 bases sitting between them. The CDR3 consists of 16 residues. The CDR3 protein is CATSVPGFPSTDTQYF. The DNA for the CDR3 is TGTGCCACCAGTGTTCCCGGGTTTCCTAGCACAGATACGCAGTATTTT.

This clonotype was detected once. The conserved closing phenylalanine or tryptophan is absent in this CDR3, likely reflecting a read error. No DNA is shown, since the ends of the CDR3 on it are uncertain; the CDR3 is the one TCRdb lists. This chain links TRBV28 with TRBJ2-7; the table's D call TRBD1 went unverified against the DNA. CDR1 and CDR2 from the germline V gene are MDHEN and SYDVKM. The CDR3 is 15 residues long, counting both termini. This chain's CDR3 is CASRFRQGATYEQDI.

On this clonotype: The CDR3 carries no conserved terminal phenylalanine or tryptophan, so it likely arises from a read error. The V and J genes are TRBV12-5 and TRBJ1-5; possibly TRBD1 for D (5 bases). The CDR3 sequence is 13 residues long. Per the germline V gene, CDR1 is LGHNT and CDR2 is FRNRAP. DNA of the CDR3: TGTACTAGTGGTTTTGACAGAAATCAGCCTCAGCATTAT. It translates to CTSGFDRNQPQHY.

The sample holds many counts of this clonotype. The V and J genes are TRBV5-1 and TRBJ1-1; D is uncertain. Germline V CDR1 and CDR2: SGHRS, YFSETQ. Trimming removed 1 base from V and 1 base from J, with 8 bases in between. The CDR3 consists of 14 residues. This CDR3 is CASSLSRTNTEAFF. Written as DNA, the CDR3 is TGCGCCAGCAGCTTGAGCAGGACGAACACTGAAGCTTTCTTT.

On this clonotype itself: A junction end diverges from the germline sequence, so it may reflect a read error. CDR3 sequence: CASSYLWLRGNTIHF. In DNA form, the CDR3 reads TGTGCCAGCAGTTATCTCTGGCTGCGGGGAAACACCATACATTTT. The chain uses TRBV6-5 and TRBJ1-3; no definite D call. There are 15 residues in the CDR3. Germline V gene sequence: CDR1 MNHEY, CDR2 SVGAGI.

This chain joins TRBV2 and TRBJ2-3; TRBD2 matches 10 bases. V trimming: 6 bases; J trimming: 10 bases; junction bases outside the gene matches: 13. Per the germline V gene, CDR1 is SNHLY and CDR2 is FYNNEI. CDR3 size: 15 residues. DNA for the CDR3: TGTGCCAGCAGGCTAGCGGGAGCTTCCACAGTTGCGCAGTATTTT. Amino acids: CASRLAGASTVAQYF.

As for this clonotype: At one of its ends the junction is not consistent with the germline gene, which may arise from a read error. This chain uses TRBV11-2 with TRBJ2-3, with D uncertain. The germline CDR1 and CDR2 sequences are SGHAT and FQNNGV. The CDR3 loop spans 16 amino acids. The chain's CDR3 is CVSSLTQDGSRDTQYF. DNA of the CDR3: TGTGTCAGCAGCTTAACTCAGGATGGAAGCAGAGATACGCAGTATTTT.